The clone carrying this TCR beta chain was observed a handful of times. The data were taken from a study of radiotherapy plus CTLA-4 blockade in lung cancer. The study gave focal radiation plus ipilimumab CTLA-4 blockade to patients with chemo-refractory metastatic non-small-cell lung cancer. The germline gives CDR1 SEHNR, CDR2 FQNEAQ (reference sequence). V lost 9 bases to trimming and J lost 0 bases, with 11 bases between them. CDR3 length equals 13 residues. This table comes from immunoSEQ multiplex PCR, and its TCRdb copy is limited to in-frame clones, with some not included. Among tens of thousands of clones, around 79% were seen once, and the ten largest hold approximately 15%.

The genes are TRBV7-9 and TRBJ1-2; D might be TRBD1 (6 bases). This TCR derives from a human donor with non-small cell lung cancer who had a complete response to radiotherapy plus ipilimumab. Sample: peripheral blood, taken from a patient treated with radiotherapy plus ipilimumab. The CDR3 coding sequence is TGTGCCAGTTCAGGGGCCGCTAACTATGGCTACACCTTC. Its protein product is CASSGAANYGYTF.